This is a list of T cell receptor beta chains from one sample in a study of cytotoxic CD8 clonotypes in ibrutinib-treated CLL. The data were produced by immunoSEQ multiplex PCR, yet TCRdb's version contains in-frame clones alone and is incomplete. The data hold approximately 33,000 clones, with roughly three quarters observed a single time. The material sequenced was PBMCs, taken before ibrutinib treatment. Receptors were obtained from a human donor with chronic lymphocytic leukemia. CDR3s include the opening cysteine and the closing phenylalanine or tryptophan. The order of the fields is V gene, J gene, clone size, D gene, CDR3 DNA, CDR3 protein. The D gene is left open where the match is weak. The size entry is marked missing in some rows and otherwise reads once, few, many or a size class.

>TRBV2|TRBJ2-5|.|TRBD1
TGTGCCAGCAGGCCCGGGACAGGGACTGGGACCCAGTACTTC
CASRPGTGTGTQYF
>TRBV28|TRBJ1-2|.|.
TGTGCCAGCAGTTTTATGTACTATGGCTACACCTTC
CASSFMYYGYTF
>TRBV7-9|TRBJ1-1|.|.
TGTGCCAGCAGCTTAGTATGGGTTGGCACTGAAGCTTTCTTT
CASSLVWVGTEAFF
>TRBV27|TRBJ2-7|.|TRBD1
TGTGCCAGCAGGGGAAGGGGGAAAGACAGGGGGCTCTCCTACGAGCAGTACTTC
CASRGRGKDRGLSYEQYF
>TRBV6-5|TRBJ1-1|.|TRBD1
TGTGCCAGCAGTGTGGAGGGACAGAGGGCTTTCTTT
CASSVEGQRAFF
>TRBV5-6|TRBJ2-7|.|.
TGTGCCAGCAGCCGGGTCACCTACGAGCAGTACTTC
CASSRVTYEQYF
>TRBV19|TRBJ2-1|.|TRBD2
TGTGCCAGTAGTACTCAACTAGCGGGGCACCATGAGCAGTTCTTC
CASSTQLAGHHEQFF
>TRBV6-1|TRBJ1-2|.|.
TGTGCCAGCAGTGACAGGGTGGGGTGGAATAACTATGGCTACACCTTC
CASSDRVGWNNYGYTF
>TRBV30|TRBJ1-2|.|.
TGTGCCTGGAAAACAGTCCCAATTACTAACTATGGCTACACCTTC
CAWKTVPITNYGYTF
>TRBV29-1|TRBJ2-3|once|TRBD2
TGCAGCGTTTCCCATACTAGCGGGGGGGTGATAGATACGCAGTATTTT
CSVSHTSGGVIDTQYF
>TRBV19|TRBJ1-1|.|TRBD1
TGTGCCAGTAGTACCGGACAGGGCACCGTGAACACTGAAGCTTTCTTT
CASSTGQGTVNTEAFF
>TRBV28|TRBJ2-6|.|TRBD2
TGTGCCAGCAGTACACCGGGACTAGCACTTGGGGCCAACGTCCTGACTTTC
CASSTPGLALGANVLTF
>TRBV30|TRBJ2-7|.|TRBD2
TGTGCCTGGAGTGAGCGGGGCCCCCTCTACGAGCAGTACTTC
CAWSERGPLYEQYF
>TRBV18|TRBJ2-1|few|.
TGTGCCAGCTCACCACCATCGGCTAGCAGTGAGCAGTTCTTC
CASSPPSASSEQFF
>TRBV6-5|TRBJ1-2|.|TRBD1
TGTGCCAGCAGCCTGTATCGGGACAGGGATTATGGCTACACCTTC
CASSLYRDRDYGYTF
>TRBV11-1|TRBJ1-1|.|.
TGTGCCAGCAGCCCACGAGCGTGGGTTTCGAACACTGAAGCTTTCTTT
CASSPRAWVSNTEAFF
>TRBV5-6|TRBJ2-7|few|.
TGTGCCAGCAGCTTCATCTACGAGCAGTACTTC
CASSFIYEQYF
>TRBV9|TRBJ1-1|few|.
TGTGCCAGCAGAGGATCGGGGGAACTGAACACTGAAGCTTTCTTT
CASRGSGELNTEAFF
>TRBV28|TRBJ1-4|few|.
TGTGCCAGCAGGGCAGGGGAAGAGACTAATGAAAAACTGTTTTTT
CASRAGEETNEKLFF
>TRBV7-9|TRBJ2-5|.|.
TGTGCCAGCAGCTCAAACCCCCTAGCGTTCGAAGAGACCCAGTACTTC
CASSSNPLAFEETQYF
>TRBV4-2|TRBJ1-5|.|.
TGTGCCAGCAGCCAACAAACCTGGGGCAATCAGCCCCAGCATTTT
CASSQQTWGNQPQHF
>TRBV18|TRBJ1-4|.|TRBD1
TGTGCCAGCTCACCCTTGGGACAGGGGAGGCTTAATGAAAAACTGTTTTTT
CASSPLGQGRLNEKLFF
>TRBV9|TRBJ2-1|.|TRBD2
TGTGCCAGCAGCGTAGATGCCGGGGGGTCTTTCGATGAGCAGTTCTTC
CASSVDAGGSFDEQFF
>TRBV6-5|TRBJ2-2|.|TRBD1
TGTGCCAGCAGTTACTCGATCGGGCAGGGGGCCGGGGAGCTGTTTTTT
CASSYSIGQGAGELFF
>TRBV29-1|TRBJ1-2|many|.
TGCAGCGTTGAAGAACGGGTACGAGGCTACACCTTC
CSVEERVRGYTF
>TRBV15|TRBJ2-3|.|.
TGTGCCACCAGCAGAGGGGGCAGGGGTGACTATGCGGCAGATACGCAGTATTTT
CATSRGGRGDYAADTQYF
>TRBV30|TRBJ2-4|.|.
TGTGCCTATGCTCCTCCGGCCAAAAACATTCAGTACTTC
CAYAPPAKNIQYF
>TRBV10-3|TRBJ1-1|.|.
TGTGCCATCAGTGAGAGGGACGGACTGAACACTGAAGCTTTCTTT
CAISERDGLNTEAFF
>TRBV6-5|TRBJ1-1|.|.
TGTGCCAGCAGCCAGCAGGGTAATCCTGAAGCTTTCTTT
CASSQQGNPEAFF
>TRBV4-3|TRBJ1-5|medium-sized|.
TGCGCCAGCAGCCAAGATGCTAATAGCAATCAGCCCCAGCATTTT
CASSQDANSNQPQHF
>TRBV5-1|TRBJ2-1|.|.
TGCGCCAGCAGCTCCCTTTTGGACGATTACAATGAGCAGTTCTTC
CASSSLLDDYNEQFF
>TRBV10-3|TRBJ2-2|.|.
TGTGCCATCAGGCAACAGGGTACCGGGGAGCTGTTTTTT
CAIRQQGTGELFF
>TRBV27|TRBJ1-6|.|.
TGTGCCAGCAGTCCCACTACCGGATTGGGGTCACCCCTCCACTTT
CASSPTTGLGSPLHF
>TRBV7-2|TRBJ2-7|.|TRBD2
TGTGCCAGCAGCTCCCGCCTAGCGGGTTCCTCCTACGAGCAGTACTTC
CASSSRLAGSSYEQYF
>TRBV6-5|TRBJ1-1|.|.
TGTGCCAGCAGCCAGGTCAGGACCCCCCGGACTGAAGCTTTCTTT
CASSQVRTPRTEAFF
>TRBV11-2|TRBJ2-7|few|TRBD1
TGTGCCAGCACCAGCAGGAGAGGACAGGGGTTCGAGCAGTACTTC
CASTSRRGQGFEQYF
>TRBV28|TRBJ2-7|.|TRBD1
TGTGCCAGCAGTTTTGTCAGGGAACAGGGGGAGCAGTACTTC
CASSFVREQGEQYF
>TRBV6-5|TRBJ2-5|once|.
TGTGCCAGCAGTTTGGGGAGAGAGACCCAGTACTTC
CASSLGRETQYF
>TRBV19|TRBJ1-5|.|.
TGTGCCAGTAGTATAGTCGGCGGGACACAGCCCCAGCATTTT
CASSIVGGTQPQHF
>TRBV28|TRBJ2-7|.|.
TGTGCCAGCAGTTTACACGAGCAGTACTTC
CASSLHEQYF
>TRBV19|TRBJ2-3|once|.
TGTGCCAGTACTGGACAATTGGATACGCAGTATTTT
CASTGQLDTQYF
>TRBV27|TRBJ2-5|.|TRBD2
TGTGCCAGCAGTTTACGGGGTCTAGCGGGGAGATCCCAAGAGACCCAGTACTTC
CASSLRGLAGRSQETQYF
>TRBV21-1|TRBJ1-2|.|.
TGTGCCAGCAGCTACGGTGCGCGCGGCTACACCTTC
CASSYGARGYTF
>TRBV7-9|TRBJ2-5|.|TRBD2
TGTGCCAGCAGCTCCGGGACTAGCGGGGGGAAAGAGACCCAGTACTTC
CASSSGTSGGKETQYF
>TRBV5-1|TRBJ2-6|many|TRBD1
TGCGCCAGCAGCGGGGGGACAGGGCCCTCTGGGGCCAACGTCCTGACTTTC
CASSGGTGPSGANVLTF
>TRBV4-2|TRBJ1-4|once|.
TGTGCCAGCAGCCACGAGGGGGGTGGAGAAAAACTGTTTTTT
CASSHEGGGEKLFF
>TRBV27|TRBJ2-3|.|TRBD2
TGTGCCAGCAGTTTGAGACCGGGACTAGCGGGAGGGCCCCTATACACAGATACGCAGTATTTT
CASSLRPGLAGGPLYTDTQYF
>TRBV2|TRBJ2-7|.|.
TGTGCCAGCACCGAACAAGGGGCGGACTACGAGCAGTACTTC
CASTEQGADYEQYF
>TRBV28|TRBJ2-7|.|.
TGTGCCAGCAGCTTACCATCTCTTGGCTACGAGCAGTACTTC
CASSLPSLGYEQYF
>TRBV5-4|TRBJ1-1|.|.
TGTGCCAGCAGCTTGGGGTTAGATGAAGCTTTCTTT
CASSLGLDEAFF